This T cell receptor beta chain is drawn from a study of blood T cell repertoires in COVID-19. CDR3 length: 18 amino acids. V trimming: 3 bases; J trimming: 7 bases; junction bases outside the gene matches: 15. The germline V gene has CDR1 SGDLS and CDR2 YYNGEE. Sequencing used immunoSEQ multiplex PCR; TCRdb keeps in-frame clones, though not all of them. The sample lists 150,000 to 180,000 clones, roughly nine tenths occurring once. The chain joins TRBV9 to TRBJ2-1; TRBD2 agrees at 11 bases. Sequenced material: peripheral blood. The origin of this receptor is a man aged 50 to 60 with acute or convalescent COVID-19. CDR3 sequence reads: CASSGTSRGASGRNEQFF. The CDR3 DNA follows: TGTGCCAGCAGCGGGACTTCTAGGGGGGCTAGCGGGAGGAATGAGCAGTTCTTC.